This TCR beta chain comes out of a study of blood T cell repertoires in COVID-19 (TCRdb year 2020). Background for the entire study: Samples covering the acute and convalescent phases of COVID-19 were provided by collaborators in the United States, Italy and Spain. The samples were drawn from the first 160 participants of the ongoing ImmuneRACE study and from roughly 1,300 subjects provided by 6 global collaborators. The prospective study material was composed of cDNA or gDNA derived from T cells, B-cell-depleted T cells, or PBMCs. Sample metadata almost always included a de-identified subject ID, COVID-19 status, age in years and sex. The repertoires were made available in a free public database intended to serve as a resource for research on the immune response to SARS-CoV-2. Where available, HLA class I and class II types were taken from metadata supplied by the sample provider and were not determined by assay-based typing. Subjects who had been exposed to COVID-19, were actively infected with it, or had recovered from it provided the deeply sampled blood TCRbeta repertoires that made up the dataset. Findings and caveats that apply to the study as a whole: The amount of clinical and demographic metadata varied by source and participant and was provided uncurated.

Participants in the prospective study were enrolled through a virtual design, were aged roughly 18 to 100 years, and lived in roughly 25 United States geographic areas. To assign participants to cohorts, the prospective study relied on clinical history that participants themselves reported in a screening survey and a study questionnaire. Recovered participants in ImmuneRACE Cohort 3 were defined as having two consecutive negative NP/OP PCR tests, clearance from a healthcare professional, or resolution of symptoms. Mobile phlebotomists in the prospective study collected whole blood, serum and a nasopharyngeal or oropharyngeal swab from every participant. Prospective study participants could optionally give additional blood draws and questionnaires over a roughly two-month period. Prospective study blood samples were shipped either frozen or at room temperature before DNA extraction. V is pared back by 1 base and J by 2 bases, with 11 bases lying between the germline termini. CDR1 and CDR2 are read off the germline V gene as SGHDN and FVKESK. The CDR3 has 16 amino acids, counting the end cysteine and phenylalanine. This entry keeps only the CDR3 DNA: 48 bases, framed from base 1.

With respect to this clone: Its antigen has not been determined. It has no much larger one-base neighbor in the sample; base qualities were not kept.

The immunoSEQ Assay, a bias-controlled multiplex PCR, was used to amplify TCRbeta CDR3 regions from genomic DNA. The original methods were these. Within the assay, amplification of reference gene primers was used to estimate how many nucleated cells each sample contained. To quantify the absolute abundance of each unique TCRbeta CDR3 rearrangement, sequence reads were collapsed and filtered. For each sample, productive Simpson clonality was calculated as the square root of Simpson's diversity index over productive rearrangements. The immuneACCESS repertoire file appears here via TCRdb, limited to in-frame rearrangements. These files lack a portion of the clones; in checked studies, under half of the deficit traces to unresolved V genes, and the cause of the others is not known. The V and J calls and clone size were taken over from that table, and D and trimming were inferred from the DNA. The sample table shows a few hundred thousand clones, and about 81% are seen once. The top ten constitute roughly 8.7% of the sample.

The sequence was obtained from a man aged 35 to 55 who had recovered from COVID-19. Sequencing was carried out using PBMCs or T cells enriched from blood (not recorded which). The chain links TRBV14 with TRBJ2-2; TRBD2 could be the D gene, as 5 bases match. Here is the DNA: TGTGCCAGCAGCCAAGTTTTCGGGATCAACACCGGGGAGCTGTTTTTT. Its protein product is CASSQVFGINTGELFF.